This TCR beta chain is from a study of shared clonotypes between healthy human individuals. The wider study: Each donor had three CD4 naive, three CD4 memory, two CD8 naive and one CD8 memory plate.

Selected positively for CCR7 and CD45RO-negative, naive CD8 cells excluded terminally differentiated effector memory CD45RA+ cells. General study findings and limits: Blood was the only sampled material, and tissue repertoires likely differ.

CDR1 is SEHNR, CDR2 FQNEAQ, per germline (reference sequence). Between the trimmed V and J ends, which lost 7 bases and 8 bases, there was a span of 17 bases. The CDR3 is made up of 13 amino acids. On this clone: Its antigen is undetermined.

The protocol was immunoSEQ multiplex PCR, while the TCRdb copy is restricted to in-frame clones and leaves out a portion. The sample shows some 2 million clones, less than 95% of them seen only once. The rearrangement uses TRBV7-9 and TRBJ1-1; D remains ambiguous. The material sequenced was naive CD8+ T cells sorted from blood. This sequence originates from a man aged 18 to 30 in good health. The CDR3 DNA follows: TGTGCCAGCACCCCTCTTACTTGGGCCGAAGCTTTCTTT. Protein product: CASTPLTWAEAFF.